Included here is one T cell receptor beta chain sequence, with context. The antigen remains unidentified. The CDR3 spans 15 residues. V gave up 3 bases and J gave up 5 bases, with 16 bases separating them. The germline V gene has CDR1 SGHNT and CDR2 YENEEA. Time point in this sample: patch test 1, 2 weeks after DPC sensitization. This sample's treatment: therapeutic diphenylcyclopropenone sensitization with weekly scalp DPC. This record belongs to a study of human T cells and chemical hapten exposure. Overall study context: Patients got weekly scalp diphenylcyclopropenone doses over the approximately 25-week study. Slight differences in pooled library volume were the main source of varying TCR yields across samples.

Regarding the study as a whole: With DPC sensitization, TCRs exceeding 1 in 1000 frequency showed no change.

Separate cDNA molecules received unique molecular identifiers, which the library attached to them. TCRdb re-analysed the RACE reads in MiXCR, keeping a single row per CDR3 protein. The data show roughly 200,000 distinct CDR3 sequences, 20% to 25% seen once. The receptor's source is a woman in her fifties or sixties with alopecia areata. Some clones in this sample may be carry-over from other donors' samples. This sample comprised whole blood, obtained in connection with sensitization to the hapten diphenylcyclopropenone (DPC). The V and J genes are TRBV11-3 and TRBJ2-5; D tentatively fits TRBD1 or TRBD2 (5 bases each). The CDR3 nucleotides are TGTGCCAGCAGCTTGAGGGGCGGAACGGAGGAGACCCAGTACTTC. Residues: CASSLRGGTEETQYF.